This T cell receptor (beta chain) was found in a study of T cells expressing NK-cell markers. Germline CDR1 reads SSHAT; CDR2 reads FNYEAQ (reference sequence). The CDR3 spans 14 residues. TCRdb re-called the 5' RACE reads and catalogs CDR3 proteins one per entry, DNA excluded. The repertoire table contains approximately 170,000 distinct CDR3 sequences. The receptor was derived from a man aged 18-75 years in good health. Sequencing input: blood T cells: a sorted CD56 or NKG2C T cell subset, CD4+ or CD8+ T cells, or bulk PBMC T cells (not recorded which). This chain connects TRBV7-7 to TRBJ2-7; absent DNA, TCRdb's TRBD1 call cannot be checked. The CDR3 sequence is CASSLAGHIYEQYF.